This is a list of T cell receptor beta chains from one sample in a study of CD8+CD57+ T cells in acquired aplastic anemia. One entry per CDR3 protein, called by TCRdb with MiXCR from the reads. Of 65,000 or so distinct CDR3 sequences listed, around 55% are singletons. The sequencing sample was made of sorted CD4+, CD8+, or CD8+CD57+ T cells (not recorded which) from PBMCs. The receptors stem from a human donor in good health, serving as a control. CDR3s include the opening cysteine and the closing phenylalanine or tryptophan. A D gene is named only where the DNA matches it firmly. Size tells how often a clone was seen (once, few, many) or the class of an expanded clone, and some rows leave it out.

j_call | v_call | d_call | clone_size | cdr3_aa | cdr3_nt
TRBJ2-3 | TRBV9 | TRBD2 | . | CASSVKAGGSSDTQYF | TGTGCCAGCAGCGTTAAAGCGGGAGGGTCCTCAGATACGCAGTATTTT
TRBJ1-5 | TRBV7-9 | . | . | CASSPDGSNQPQHF | TGTGCCAGCAGTCCAGACGGGAGCAATCAGCCCCAGCATTTT
TRBJ1-4 | TRBV13 | . | . | CASRGRPNEKLFF | TGTGCCAGCCGGGGACGGCCGAACGAAAAACTGTTTTTT
TRBJ1-5 | TRBV10-2 | TRBD1 | medium-sized | CASSFGQGYQPQHF | TGCGCCAGCAGTTTCGGACAGGGTTATCAGCCCCAGCATTTT
TRBJ2-7 | TRBV7-3 | TRBD1 | . | CASSLGQGAWGEQYF | TGTGCCAGCAGCTTAGGACAGGGGGCATGGGGTGAGCAGTACTTC
TRBJ2-7 | TRBV15 | . | . | CATSSLELVGEQYF | TGTGCCACCAGCAGCTTGGAGTTGGTGGGCGAGCAGTACTTC
TRBJ2-2 | TRBV20-1 | . | many | CSARDQGRQNTGELFF | TGCAGTGCTAGAGATCAGGGGCGGCAGAACACCGGGGAGCTGTTTTTT
TRBJ2-1 | TRBV29-1 | . | . | CSVEDLQAPYNEQFF | TGCAGCGTTGAAGATCTCCAGGCCCCCTACAATGAGCAGTTCTTC
TRBJ1-2 | TRBV18 | . | few | CASSPAGLGYTF | TGTGCCAGCTCACCCGCGGGTTTGGGCTACACCTTC
TRBJ1-1 | TRBV18 | . | many | CASSPEFGQGLLNTEAFF | TGTGCCAGCTCACCAGAGTTTGGGCAGGGCTTATTGAACACTGAAGCTTTCTTT
TRBJ1-1 | TRBV7-3 | . | many | CASSETTADSQAFF | TGTGCCAGCAGCGAAACCACTGCTGACAGTCAAGCTTTCTTT
TRBJ1-2 | TRBV24-1 | . | . | CATRDSSYGYTF | TGTGCCACCAGGGACAGTTCCTATGGCTACACCTTC
TRBJ2-2 | TRBV5-1 | . | many | CASSPLGSANTGELFF | TGCGCCAGCAGCCCTTTAGGGTCCGCGAACACCGGGGAGCTGTTTTTT
TRBJ2-3 | TRBV19 | . | . | CASSIGGRTPDTQYF | TGTGCCAGTAGTATAGGGGGGAGGACACCAGATACGCAGTATTTT
TRBJ2-2 | TRBV18 | . | . | CASSPRQDNTGELFF | TGTGCCAGCTCACCTAGACAGGATAACACCGGGGAGCTGTTTTTT
TRBJ1-1 | TRBV29-1 | . | once | CSVELLNTEAFF | TGCAGCGTTGAATTACTGAACACTGAAGCTTTCTTT
TRBJ2-5 | TRBV20-1 | TRBD2 | . | CSAGGGSGRPSETQYF | TGCAGTGCGGGAGGTGGTAGCGGGAGGCCGTCAGAGACCCAGTACTTC
TRBJ2-1 | TRBV25-1 | TRBD2 | once | CASSDTSGRGYNEQFF | TGTGCCAGCAGTGATACTAGCGGGAGGGGGTACAATGAGCAGTTCTTC
TRBJ2-3 | TRBV6-1 | . | many | CASTLGPDTQYF | TGTGCCAGTACACTAGGGCCGGATACGCAGTATTTT
TRBJ1-5 | TRBV6-1 | . | many | CASSESGKNQPQHF | TGTGCCAGCAGTGAGTCGGGCAAAAATCAGCCCCAGCATTTT